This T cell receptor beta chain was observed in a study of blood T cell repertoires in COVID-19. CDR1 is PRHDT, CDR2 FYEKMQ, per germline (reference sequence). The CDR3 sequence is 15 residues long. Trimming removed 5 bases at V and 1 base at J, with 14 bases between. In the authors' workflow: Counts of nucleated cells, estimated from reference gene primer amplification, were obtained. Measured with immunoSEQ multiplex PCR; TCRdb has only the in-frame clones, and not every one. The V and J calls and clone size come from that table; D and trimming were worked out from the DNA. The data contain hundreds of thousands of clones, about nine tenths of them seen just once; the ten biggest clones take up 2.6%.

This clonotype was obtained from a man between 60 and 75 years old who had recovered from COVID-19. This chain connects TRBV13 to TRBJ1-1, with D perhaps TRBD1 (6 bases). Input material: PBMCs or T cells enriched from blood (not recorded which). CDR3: CASSLEQGKNTEAFF. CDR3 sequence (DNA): TGTGCCAGCAGCCTCGAACAGGGTAAGAACACTGAAGCTTTCTTT. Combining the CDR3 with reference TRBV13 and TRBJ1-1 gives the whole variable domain AAGVIQSPRHLIKEKRETATLKCYPIPRHDTVYWYQQGPGQDPQFLISFYEKMQSDKGSIPDRFSAQQFSDYHSELNMSSLELGDSALYFCASSLEQGKNTEAFFGQGTRLTVV.